This T cell receptor beta chain was sequenced for a study of response to subunit inactivated influenza vaccine. With respect to this clonotype: The antigen is not known.

Study outcomes and limitations: The study's authors posited that every seasonal influenza vaccination enlists few new T cells.

J was trimmed by 8 bases and V by 4 bases; bases with no gene match: 4. Germline V gives CDR1 SGHRS, CDR2 YFSETQ. The length of the CDR3 is 15 residues. TCRdb passed the RT-PCR reads through MiXCR, listing each CDR3 protein once. The sample has about 650,000 distinct CDR3 sequences, approximately 15% seen once. This sequence joins TRBV5-1 and TRBJ2-1; 15 nucleotides align to TRBD2. This TCR was sampled from a man aged 50 to 60 who received an inactivated influenza vaccine. The material sequenced was PBMCs from blood, taken about 11 days after vaccination. CDR3 sequence reads: CASSGTSGGSHEQFF. CDR3 DNA sequence: TGCGCCAGCAGCGGGACTAGCGGGGGGAGTCATGAGCAGTTCTTC.